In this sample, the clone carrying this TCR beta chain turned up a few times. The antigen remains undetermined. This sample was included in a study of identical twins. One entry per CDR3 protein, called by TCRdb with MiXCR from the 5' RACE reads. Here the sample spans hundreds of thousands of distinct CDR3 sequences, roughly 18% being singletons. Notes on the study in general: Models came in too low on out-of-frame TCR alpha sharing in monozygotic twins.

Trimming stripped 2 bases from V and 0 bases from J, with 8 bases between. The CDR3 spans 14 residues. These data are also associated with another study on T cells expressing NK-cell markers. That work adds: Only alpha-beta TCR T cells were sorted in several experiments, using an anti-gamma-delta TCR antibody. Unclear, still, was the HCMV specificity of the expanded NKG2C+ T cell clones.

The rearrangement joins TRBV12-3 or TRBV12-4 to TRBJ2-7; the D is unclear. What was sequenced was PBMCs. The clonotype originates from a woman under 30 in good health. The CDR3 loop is CASSLRAVSYEQYF. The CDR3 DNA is TGTGCCAGCAGTTTACGCGCGGTCTCCTACGAGCAGTACTTC.